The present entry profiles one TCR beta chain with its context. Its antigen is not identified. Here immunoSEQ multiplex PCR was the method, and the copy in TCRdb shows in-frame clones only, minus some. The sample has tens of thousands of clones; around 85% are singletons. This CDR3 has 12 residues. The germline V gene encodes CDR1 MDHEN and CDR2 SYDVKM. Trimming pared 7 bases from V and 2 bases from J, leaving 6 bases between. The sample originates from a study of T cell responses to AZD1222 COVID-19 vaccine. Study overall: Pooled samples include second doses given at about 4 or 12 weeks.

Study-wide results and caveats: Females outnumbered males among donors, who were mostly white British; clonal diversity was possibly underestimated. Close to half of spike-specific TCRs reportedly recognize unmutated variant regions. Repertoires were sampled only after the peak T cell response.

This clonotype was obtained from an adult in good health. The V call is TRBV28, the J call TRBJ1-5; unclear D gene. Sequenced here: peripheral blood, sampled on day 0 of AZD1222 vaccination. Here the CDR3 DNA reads TGTGCCAGCAAGGATGGCAATCAGCCCCAGCATTTT. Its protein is CASKDGNQPQHF.